The text below deals with one TCR beta chain. Recruits, aged roughly 18 to 95 years, lived in 24 US areas. Which cohort a participant joined came from the clinical history participants gave. The source of the sample is a study of blood T cell repertoires in COVID-19. Looking at the study overall: Whether acute or convalescent, the COVID-19 samples came from the United States, Italy and Spain. Sample material is recorded as cDNA or gDNA derived from T cells, B-cell-depleted T cells, or PBMCs.

TCRdb keeps only in-frame clones here, not all; method: immunoSEQ multiplex PCR. The table has some 190,000 clones, approximately 92% seen once. Sample: PBMCs or T cells enriched from blood (not recorded which). The source is a woman aged 40 to 50 with acute COVID-19.

CDR3 nucleotides: TGTGCCAGTAGTCCGGTGACAGGGACGAAGTCTGGCTACACCTTC. Residues: CASSPVTGTKSGYTF. The V call is TRBV19, the J call TRBJ1-2, with 7 bases aligning to TRBD1. The CDR3 is made up of 15 amino acids. Germline-derived CDR1 and CDR2 are LNHDA and SQIVND (reference sequence). V was pared by 5 bases and J by 7 bases, with 13 bases of the junction left unmatched.